This entry features one TCR beta chain sequence. A history of autoimmune disease or systemic immunosuppression excluded patients. Data came from immunoSEQ multiplex PCR; TCRdb stores just in-frame clones and leaves some out. Of fewer than 85,000 clones listed, 80% are singletons. This sample is part of a study of OX40 agonist ivuxolimab in advanced cancers. This CDR3 region has 15 residues. With 0 bases clipped from V and 4 bases from J, the junction kept 5 bases outside the gene matches. CDR1 and CDR2 (germline): SGDLS, YYNGEE. The sequence came from an adult with an advanced solid tumor such as melanoma, head and neck, liver or kidney cancer. The J gene is TRBJ1-2, the V gene TRBV9, with 8 positions matching TRBD1. Here the sequenced sample was CD4+ or CD8+ T cells sorted from blood, taken in a trial of the OX40 agonist ivuxolimab. CDR3 loop: CASSVAGGEGYGYTF. CDR3 nucleotides: TGTGCCAGCAGCGTAGCAGGGGGCGAGGGCTATGGCTACACCTTC.